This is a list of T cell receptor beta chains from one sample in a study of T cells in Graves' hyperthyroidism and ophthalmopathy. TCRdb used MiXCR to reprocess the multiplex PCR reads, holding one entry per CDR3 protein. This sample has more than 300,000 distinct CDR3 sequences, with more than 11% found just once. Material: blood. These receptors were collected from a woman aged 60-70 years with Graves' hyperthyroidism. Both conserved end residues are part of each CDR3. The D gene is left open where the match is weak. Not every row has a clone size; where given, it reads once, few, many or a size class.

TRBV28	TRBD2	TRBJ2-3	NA	TGTGCCAGCAGTTTAGTTCCGGGGACGAGCGGGAGTGGGTCAGATACGCAGTATTTT	CASSLVPGTSGSGSDTQYF
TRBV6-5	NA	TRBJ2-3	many	TGTGCCAGCAGTTACTTTAGCGGAAGAAGCACAGATACGCAGTATTTT	CASSYFSGRSTDTQYF
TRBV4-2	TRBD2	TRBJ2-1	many	TGTGCCAGCAGCCAATCACAGCGGGAGGACTACAATGAGCAGTTCTTC	CASSQSQREDYNEQFF
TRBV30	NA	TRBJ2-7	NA	TGTGCCTGGACCATGGGGGCAACGGGACCCCTATACGAGCAGTACTTC	CAWTMGATGPLYEQYF
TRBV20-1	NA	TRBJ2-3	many	TGCAGTGCTAGGAACGGGGATACGCAGTATTTT	CSARNGDTQYF
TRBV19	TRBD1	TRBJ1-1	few	TGTGCCAGTTCAAGGACAGGGGTTGGGACTGAAGCTTTCTTT	CASSRTGVGTEAFF
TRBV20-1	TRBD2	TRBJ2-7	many	TGCAGTGCTAGACTAGCGGGAGGTTGGGAGCAGTACTTC	CSARLAGGWEQYF
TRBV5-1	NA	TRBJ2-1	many	TGCGCCAGCAGCTTGGTTCGGGCGGAGGGAGAGCAGTTCTTC	CASSLVRAEGEQFF
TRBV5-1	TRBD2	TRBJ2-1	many	TGCGCCAGCAGCTTGGGACTAGCGGGAGGAGGTTACAATGAGCAGTTCTTC	CASSLGLAGGGYNEQFF
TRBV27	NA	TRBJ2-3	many	TGTGCCAGCAAGCGTGGGGAGGATACGCAGTATTTT	CASKRGEDTQYF
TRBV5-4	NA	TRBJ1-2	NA	TGTGCCAGCAGCTGGACAGAGAACTATGGCTACACCTTC	CASSWTENYGYTF
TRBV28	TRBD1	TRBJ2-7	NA	TGTGCCAGCAGTGAACCGGGACAGGGGGGCGAGCAGTACTTC	CASSEPGQGGEQYF
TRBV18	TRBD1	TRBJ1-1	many	TGTGCCAGCTCCCTCGGGACAGGAAGAAACACTGAAGCTTTCTTT	CASSLGTGRNTEAFF
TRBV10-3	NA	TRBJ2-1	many	TGTGCCATCAGTGAGACGTCTAGCTACAATGAGCAGTTCTTC	CAISETSSYNEQFF
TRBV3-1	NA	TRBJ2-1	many	TGTGCCAGCAGCCTTTGGGGCGGGGAATCCTACAATGAGCAGTTCTTC	CASSLWGGESYNEQFF